Below, one T cell receptor beta chain is given with its context. Which antigen it targets is not known. Base qualities are not recorded, but no much larger clone differs from it by a single base. The record originates from a study of blood T cell repertoires in COVID-19 (dated by TCRdb to about 2020). A note on the overall study: Samples from collaborators originated in the United States, Italy and Spain and spanned both the acute and convalescent phases of COVID-19. Where HLA class I and class II types were available, the types were taken from metadata supplied by the sample provider, not from assay-based typing. The repertoires were made available in a free public database intended to serve as a resource for research on the immune response to SARS-CoV-2. Subjects who had been exposed to COVID-19, were actively infected with it, or had recovered from it provided the deeply sampled blood TCRbeta repertoires that made up the dataset. Samples came from the ongoing ImmuneRACE study (first 160 participants) plus 1,254 subjects from 6 global collaborators. The material from the prospective study consisted of cDNA or gDNA derived from T cells, B-cell-depleted T cells, or PBMCs. Sample metadata almost always included a de-identified subject ID, COVID-19 status, age in years and sex.

On the study overall, not on this receptor specifically: How much clinical and demographic metadata was included differed by source and by participant, and the metadata was provided uncurated.

TCRbeta CDR3 regions were amplified from genomic DNA by means of the immunoSEQ Assay, a bias-controlled multiplex PCR. The original pipeline was this. Within the assay, amplification of reference gene primers was used to estimate how many nucleated cells each sample contained. Sequence reads were collapsed and filtered to measure the absolute abundance of every unique TCRbeta CDR3 rearrangement. Productive Simpson clonality was computed per sample as the square root of Simpson's diversity index over productive rearrangements. TCRdb obtained this table from immuneACCESS and retained in-frame rearrangements with V and J assigned. These tables miss some clones; where compared with another copy, unresolved V genes account for less than half of the shortfall, and the remainder is unexplained. That table gives V, J and clone size, and the DNA gave D and trimming. This sample has about 200,000 clones in its table, and roughly four fifths of those were observed once. The ten top clones hold approximately 8% of the sample.

Based on the germline V gene, the CDR1 and CDR2 sequences are MRHNA and SNTAGT. Its CDR3 holds 15 amino acids, cysteine through phenylalanine. Here the CDR3 DNA is all that survives: 45 bases in frame from base 1. V is trimmed back by 3 bases and J by 6 bases, and the junction contains 4 bases that no gene match accounts for. Whole blood was collected in K2EDTA tubes by collaborating institutions according to the institutions' own protocols. Collaborator samples were shipped for TCRbeta analysis as frozen whole blood, isolated PBMCs, or DNA extracted from either sample type. The sequence was obtained from a woman between 45 and 60 years old with active or convalescent COVID-19. Sample: peripheral blood. The V and J genes are TRBV6-4 and TRBJ2-1, and 11 junctional nucleotides match TRBD1. The encoded CDR3 is CASSETGTGGNEQFF. The base sequence is TGTGCCAGCAGTGAAACCGGGACAGGGGGCAATGAGCAGTTCTTC.